The 5 T cell receptor beta chains reported below all come from one sample, sequenced in a study of technical replicates of blood from a few donors. Clones were read by immunoSEQ multiplex PCR, and TCRdb kept only the in-frame ones, dropping some. The sample lists 70,000 to 85,000 clones, less than 98% occurring once. The sample was T cells isolated from PBMCs. The receptors here all came from a human donor in good health.

The chain combines TRBV11-3 with TRBJ1-1, with D possibly being TRBD1 (5 bases). The CDR3 totals 15 residues. CDR1 SGHNT and CDR2 YENEEA come from the germline V gene. V gave up 3 bases and J gave up 3 bases, with 14 bases separating them. The CDR3: CASSFAGPTDTEAFF. The CDR3 DNA sequence: TGTGCCAGCAGCTTCGCAGGGCCCACGGACACTGAAGCTTTCTTT. Based on the CDR3 plus reference TRBV11-3 and TRBJ1-1, the full variable domain is EAGVVQSPRYKIIEKKQPVAFWCNPISGHNTLYWYLQNLGQGPELLIRYENEEAVDDSQLPKDRFSAERLKGVDSTLKIQPAELGDSAVYLCASSFAGPTDTEAFFGQGTRLTVV.

J is TRBJ2-7 and V is TRBV10-2, with 8 bases lining up with TRBD1. Unmatched junction bases numbered 12, after V lost 10 bases and J lost 4 bases. Per the germline V gene, CDR1 is WSHSY and CDR2 is SAAADI. The CDR3 runs to 14 residues. CDR3 bases: TGCGCCATTAAGACCGGGACAGGACCTTACGAGCAGTACTTC. Protein sequence: CAIKTGTGPYEQYF.

V and J are TRBV28 and TRBJ2-7, with TRBD2 matching over 10 bases. Per germline, CDR1 MDHEN and CDR2 SYDVKM. V shed 3 bases, J shed 1 base, and the junction held 9 bases outside the gene matches. CDR3 length: 17 amino acids. As DNA, the CDR3 is TGTGCCAGCAGTTTTCCCCCGGGACTAGCGTTTTCCTACGAGCAGTACTTC. Protein product: CASSFPPGLAFSYEQYF. Full variable domain (rest looked up from reference TRBV28 and TRBJ2-7): DVKVTQSSRYLVKRTGEKVFLECVQDMDHENMFWYRQDPGLGLRLIYFSYDVKMKEKGDIPEGYSVSREKKERFSLILESASTNQTSMYLCASSFPPGLAFSYEQYFGPGTRLTVT.

On this clone: The junction departs from the called germline gene at one end, perhaps through a read error. The rearrangement uses TRBV7-7 and TRBJ2-2; D call uncertain. The CDR3 consists of 14 residues. Looked up from germline, CDR1 is SSHAT and CDR2 is FNYEAQ (reference sequence). Written as DNA, the CDR3 is TGTGCTAGCAGCTTAGGGCAGAACACCGGGGAGCTGTTTTTT. Amino acid sequence: CASSLGQNTGELFF.

This chain uses TRBV15 with TRBJ1-2; D remains unclear. Between the trimmed V and J ends, which lost 0 bases and 4 bases, there was a span of 3 bases. The CDR3 is 12 residues long. Germline CDR1 is LNHNV and CDR2 is YYDKDF (reference sequence). The CDR3: CATSRESYGYTF. The CDR3, as DNA: TGTGCCACCAGCAGAGAGAGCTATGGCTACACCTTC. The full variable domain, in which reference TRBV15 and TRBJ1-2 provide the parts outside the CDR3, is DAMVIQNPRYQVTQFGKPVTLSCSQTLNHNVMYWYQQKSSQAPKLLFHYYDKDFNNEADTPDNFQSRRPNTSFCFLDIRSPGLGDTAMYLCATSRESYGYTFGSGTRLTVV.